The source of this T cell receptor (beta chain) is a study of Ad26.COV2.S vaccination and SARS-CoV-2 variants. In the study overall: Trial arm assignment for the donor was COV1001 Ad26.COV2.S. In the study, Ad26.COV2.S was injected intramuscularly once, or twice 56 days apart. Study results and caveats: Placebo recipients and vaccine recipients were similar in non-spike TCR breadth. Analytic work on TCR breadth and depth might have understated the full extent of total T cell responses.

Treatment given: roughly 18 received Ad26.COV2.S at low or high dose, single or two shots; about 5 received placebo; per-sample allocation not given. Sampling happened 63 days after the first vaccine or placebo injection. The repertoire was sequenced with immunoSEQ multiplex PCR; TCRdb's copy has only in-frame clones and lacks some. The table lists roughly 390,000 clones, about 88% of them singletons. As concerns this clone: Its antigen is not identified.

Sequencing was performed on peripheral blood, taken in a trial of Ad26.COV2.S vaccine versus placebo. The receptor was isolated from a person aged 18-60 years who received the Ad26.COV2.S COVID-19 vaccine or a placebo.

CDR3 coding DNA: TGTGCCAGCAGCCTGGGCGGGTCGCGGTACGAGCAGTACTTC. It yields the protein CASSLGGSRYEQYF. The rearrangement uses TRBV5-6 and TRBJ2-7, with a tentative D call TRBD2 (5 bases). The CDR3 contains 14 residues. Germline values: CDR1 SGHDT, CDR2 YYEEEE. V was shortened by 4 bases and J by 4 bases, with 15 bases between the two germline ends.